The next 24 T cell receptor beta chains were all read from a single sample in a study of blood T cell repertoires in COVID-19. Profiling relied on immunoSEQ multiplex PCR, and the TCRdb table lists in-frame clones only, not all of them. The data show 80,000 to 100,000 clones, with 87% seen just once and just under 20% held by the top ten. Sequencing was performed on peripheral blood. These receptors were obtained from a human donor in a cohort sampled during active COVID-19.

The CDR3 DNA follows: TGTGCCAGCACTGGCACAGGTCCGACGCCCTACGAGCAGTACTTC. Translated, it gives CASTGTGPTPYEQYF. The J gene is TRBJ2-7, the V gene TRBV28; weak D call: TRBD1 (5 bases). V was clipped by 7 bases and J by 2 bases, with 18 bases between them. This CDR3 comprises 15 residues. The germline V gene has CDR1 MDHEN and CDR2 SYDVKM.

The V call is TRBV10-3, the J call TRBJ1-1, with 7 nucleotides matching TRBD1. This CDR3 contains 14 residues. Germline V gene sequence: CDR1 ENHRY, CDR2 SYGVKD. With V trimmed by 8 bases and J by 1 base, 7 bases remained unmatched. CDR3 sequence (DNA): TGTGCCATCCGGTTTGGGACAGAGAACACTGAAGCTTTCTTT. Translated: CAIRFGTENTEAFF.

This clone was seen once. J is TRBJ2-3 and V is TRBV5-4; 8 nucleotides line up with TRBD2. The V gene's germline CDR1 is SGHNT and CDR2 YYREEE (reference sequence). This CDR3 comprises 16 residues. The V and J ends lost 1 base and 1 base, in that order; junction bases with no gene match: 5. The chain's CDR3 is CASSLIGLAGTDTQYF. The CDR3 nucleotides are TGTGCCAGCAGCTTGATCGGACTAGCAGGCACAGATACGCAGTATTTT.

V is TRBV11-2 and J is TRBJ2-1; D gene ambiguous. The CDR3 is 15 residues long. V was trimmed by 1 base and J by 2 bases, leaving 9 bases between them. CDR1 SGHAT and CDR2 FQNNGV come from the germline V gene. The chain's CDR3 is CASSLGLDTYNEQFF. In DNA form, the CDR3 reads TGTGCCAGCAGCTTAGGTCTAGATACCTACAATGAGCAGTTCTTC.

This clone came up a few times. The chain joins TRBV7-9 to TRBJ2-1; perhaps TRBD2 as D (5 bases). Germline V gene lookup returns CDR1 SEHNR and CDR2 FQNEAQ (reference sequence). The CDR3 spans 15 residues. V lost 1 base and J lost 7, with 14 bases in between. This chain's CDR3 is CASSLVANGVNEQFF. Written as DNA, the CDR3 is TGTGCCAGCAGCTTAGTAGCGAACGGTGTGAATGAGCAGTTCTTC.

The J gene is TRBJ1-1, the V gene TRBV2, with D possibly matching TRBD1 (5 bases). Germline CDR1 is SNHLY and CDR2 is FYNNEI. The CDR3 is made up of 14 amino acids. V lost 4 bases and J 5 bases, leaving 14 bases between the germline ends. In DNA form, the CDR3 reads TGTGCCAGCAGTGGGGTCTCGGGGGGGACTGAAGCTTTCTTT. Translating gives CASSGVSGGTEAFF.

The chain is built from TRBV7-3 and TRBJ2-2, with 10 bases fitting TRBD2. The germline V gene has CDR1 SGHTA and CDR2 FQGTGA. The CDR3 is 15 residues long. Germline trimming cut 5 bases from V and 3 bases from J; bases unmatched to any gene: 3. The CDR3 protein is CASSPGLADTGELFF. The CDR3, as DNA: TGTGCCAGCAGCCCCGGACTAGCGGACACCGGGGAGCTGTTTTTT.

V is TRBV6-2 or TRBV6-3 and J is TRBJ1-2; D gene unclear. V was cut by 5 bases and J by 0 bases, with 4 bases left in between. The CDR3 runs 12 residues. Germline V gives CDR1 MNHEY, CDR2 SVGEGT. CDR3 nucleotides: TGTGCCAGCAGTCCAACTAACTATGGCTACACCTTC. Residues: CASSPTNYGYTF.

This clone occurred once. The chain employs TRBV18 and TRBJ1-1, with 7 bases identical to TRBD1. J was trimmed by 3 bases and V by 3 bases; bases with no gene match: 7. The CDR3 spans 15 residues. CDR1 is KGHSH and CDR2 is LQKENI in the germline V gene. The CDR3: CASSPRGLTDTEAFF. Here the CDR3 DNA reads TGTGCCAGCTCACCGAGGGGGCTTACGGACACTGAAGCTTTCTTT.

V usage is TRBV18 and J usage is TRBJ2-7; D is uncertain. V lost 2 bases and J lost 3, with 5 bases in between. The length of the CDR3 is 12 residues. CDR1 KGHSH and CDR2 LQKENI come from the germline V gene. CDR3 residues: CASSPNFYEQYF. DNA of the CDR3: TGTGCCAGCTCACCAAACTTCTACGAGCAGTACTTC.

The chain is built from TRBV18 and TRBJ1-4; D unresolved. Trimming stripped 0 bases from V and 0 bases from J, with 5 bases between. The CDR3 has 15 amino acids. CDR1 and CDR2 from the germline V gene are KGHSH and LQKENI. In DNA, the CDR3 is TGTGCCAGCTCACCACCTCCCGCAACTAATGAAAAACTGTTTTTT. Amino acid sequence: CASSPPPATNEKLFF.

The chain recombines TRBV5-1 with TRBJ2-1; 8 bases map to TRBD2. CDR3 length: 15 amino acids. In germline, CDR1 is SGHRS, CDR2 YFSETQ. V was pared by 0 bases and J by 5 bases, with 4 bases of the junction left unmatched. The CDR3 DNA follows: TGCGCCAGCAGCTTGGATGCGGGAGGACACAATGAGCAGTTCTTC. Translation gives CASSLDAGGHNEQFF.

CDR3 nucleotides: TGTGCCAGCAGTGATCGACAGCAGCCCCAGCATTTT. Its protein product is CASSDRQQPQHF. The chain is built from TRBV6-6 and TRBJ1-5; D is perhaps TRBD1 (5 bases). The V end lost 5 bases, the J end lost 7 bases, and 9 bases lay between the germline ends. Germline CDR1 and CDR2: MNHNY and SVGAGI (reference sequence). This CDR3 spans 12 amino acids.

This chain uses TRBV7-9 with TRBJ2-2, with a tentative D call TRBD1 (6 bases). This CDR3 contains 14 residues. The V and J ends lost 4 bases and 5 bases respectively, with 11 bases between them. The germline gives CDR1 SEHNR, CDR2 FQNEAQ (reference sequence). The CDR3 DNA reads TGTGCCAGCAGCTCCCGGACAGAAACCGGGGAGCTGTTTTTT. The encoded protein is CASSSRTETGELFF.

The chain joins TRBV6-1 to TRBJ1-1; D is perhaps TRBD1 (6 bases). V was clipped by 3 bases and J by 0 bases, with 8 bases between them. Germline CDR1 and CDR2: MNHNS and SASEGT. The CDR3 is made up of 14 amino acids. In DNA form, the CDR3 reads TGTGCCAGCAGTGACAGGGGCATGAACACTGAAGCTTTCTTT. As protein: CASSDRGMNTEAFF.

The CDR3 sequence: CSVEDWQGPDTQYF. The CDR3 nucleotides read TGCAGCGTTGAAGATTGGCAGGGCCCAGATACGCAGTATTTT. The chain combines TRBV29-1 with TRBJ2-3, with D possibly TRBD1 on 5 matching bases. Germline values: CDR1 SQVTM, CDR2 ANQGSEA. This CDR3 is built from 14 residues. V lost 0 bases to trimming and J lost 4 bases, with 11 bases between them.

This chain links TRBV18 with TRBJ2-3, with a weak D call TRBD2 (5 bases). Germline V CDR1 and CDR2: KGHSH, LQKENI. The CDR3 covers 14 residues. Trimming pared 5 bases from V and 0 bases from J, leaving 9 bases between. CDR3 nucleotide sequence: TGTGCCAGCTCATCAGGAGGTAGCACAGATACGCAGTATTTT. It is translated as CASSSGGSTDTQYF.

CDR3: CASSFGPGTSFEQYF. The CDR3 DNA reads TGTGCCAGCAGCTTTGGACCGGGGACTAGCTTCGAGCAGTACTTC. V is TRBV5-6 and J is TRBJ2-7; 9 bases fit TRBD2. Germline trimming cut 2 bases from V and 6 bases from J; bases unmatched to any gene: 9. This CDR3 has 15 amino acids. CDR1 is SGHDT and CDR2 is YYEEEE in the germline V gene.

J is TRBJ1-4 and V is TRBV5-1; D perhaps matches TRBD1 (5 bases). CDR1 is SGHRS and CDR2 is YFSETQ in the germline V gene. Trimming took off 6 bases at V and 6 bases at J, with 15 bases between the two ends. This CDR3 region has 14 residues. CDR3: CASTLGQGYEKLFF. The CDR3 nucleotides are TGCGCCAGCACCCTAGGCCAGGGCTATGAAAAACTGTTTTTT.

This clone was found once. The gene calls are TRBV28 and TRBJ2-7; TRBD2 is a possible D gene (5 bases). Between the trimmed V and J ends, which lost 6 bases and 0 bases, there was a span of 12 bases. The CDR3 sequence is 14 residues long. The germline V gene encodes CDR1 MDHEN and CDR2 SYDVKM. CDR3 DNA: TGTGCCAGCAGCCCTAGCCTCTCCTCCTACGAGCAGTACTTC. Amino acids: CASSPSLSSYEQYF.

V and J are TRBV11-3 and TRBJ2-1; a possible D gene is TRBD1 (6 bases). CDR1 is SGHNT, CDR2 YENEEA, per germline. With 5 bases removed from V and 4 bases from J, the gap between germline ends came to 18 bases. This CDR3 spans 16 amino acids. The chain's CDR3 is CASSPAYQGNYNEQFF. The CDR3 DNA is TGTGCCAGCAGCCCCGCCTATCAGGGGAATTACAATGAGCAGTTCTTC.

The J gene is TRBJ2-7, the V gene TRBV12-3 or TRBV12-4, with 8 bases matching TRBD1. This CDR3 has 12 amino acids. V gave up 3 bases and J gave up 6 bases; unmatched junction bases: 1. CDR3 bases: TGTGCCAGCAGTTTTGACAGGGGCGAGCAGTACTTC. This gives the protein CASSFDRGEQYF.

V gene TRBV11-3 combines with J gene TRBJ2-2; 12 nucleotides align to TRBD1. V shed 4 bases, J shed 4 bases, and the junction held 13 bases outside the gene matches. This CDR3 has 19 amino acids. Per the germline V gene, CDR1 is SGHNT and CDR2 is YENEEA. CDR3 nucleotides: TGTGCCAGCAGCTCCACAAAGAACACGGGACAGGGGGCCACCGGGGAGCTGTTTTTT. This gives the protein CASSSTKNTGQGATGELFF.

The chain carries TRBV10-2 and TRBJ2-7, with 7 bases fitting TRBD2. The CDR3 runs to 15 residues. Germline-derived CDR1 and CDR2 are WSHSY and SAAADI. V lost 0 bases to trimming and J lost 2 bases; unmatched junction nucleotides: 4. The CDR3 reads CASSESRDYPYEQYF. The DNA of the CDR3 is TGCGCCAGCAGTGAGTCGCGGGACTACCCCTACGAGCAGTACTTC.